This T cell receptor beta chain was captured by sequencing in a study of cytomegalovirus exposure and HLA in healthy donors. Healthy bone marrow donors supplied every sample. Remarks on this clone: Its antigen remains unknown.

Both 60 Vbeta primers and 13 Jbeta primers went into the PCR. In the source study's methods: Later analysis identified tens of millions of unique TCR beta chains, about 10 million shared. The assay was immunoSEQ multiplex PCR, and TCRdb's table has in-frame clones only and misses some. The V and J calls and clone size come from that table; D and trimming were worked out from the DNA. There are roughly 100,000 clones in the sample; roughly 71% occur only once, and more than 9% lies in the top ten. The study, taken as a whole, reports: Upon later analysis, TCR association rates were observed to vary by HLA locus, being highest for DRB1 and lowest for HLA-C.

CDR1 is GTSNPN, CDR2 SVGIG, per germline (reference sequence). The CDR3 runs 13 residues. V was trimmed by 3 bases and J by 1 base, leaving 10 bases between them. This TCR came from a man aged 50 to 60 in good health and CMV-seronegative. Sequencing input: PBMCs. This chain connects TRBV30 to TRBJ2-7, with a tentative D call TRBD2 (6 bases). CDR3 sequence (DNA): TGTGCCTGGAGAAGGAGGGAGTCCTACGAGCAGTACTTC. Translating gives CAWRRRESYEQYF. Complete variable domain (other parts from reference TRBV30 and TRBJ2-7): SQTIHQWPATLVQPVGSPLSLECTVEGTSNPNLYWYRQAAGRGLQLLFYSVGIGQISSEVPQNLSASRPQDRQFILSSKKLLLSDSGFYLCAWRRRESYEQYFGPGTRLTVT.